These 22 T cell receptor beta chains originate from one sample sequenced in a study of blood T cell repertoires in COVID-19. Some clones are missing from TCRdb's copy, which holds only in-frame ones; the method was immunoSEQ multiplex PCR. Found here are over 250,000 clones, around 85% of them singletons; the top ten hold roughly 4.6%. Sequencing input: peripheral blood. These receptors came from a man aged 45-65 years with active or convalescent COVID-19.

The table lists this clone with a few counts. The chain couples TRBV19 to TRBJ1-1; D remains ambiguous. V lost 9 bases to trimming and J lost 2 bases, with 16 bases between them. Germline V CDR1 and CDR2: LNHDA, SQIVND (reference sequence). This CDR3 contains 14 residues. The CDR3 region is CASSLGSSNTEAFF. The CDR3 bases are TGTGCCAGCAGTCTGGGGAGCTCCAACACTGAAGCTTTCTTT.

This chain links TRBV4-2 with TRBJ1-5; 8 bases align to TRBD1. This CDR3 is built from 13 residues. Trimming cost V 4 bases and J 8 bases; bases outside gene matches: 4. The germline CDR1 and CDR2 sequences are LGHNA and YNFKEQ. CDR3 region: CASSRNRGEPQHF. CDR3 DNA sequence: TGTGCCAGCAGCCGTAACAGGGGGGAGCCCCAGCATTTT.

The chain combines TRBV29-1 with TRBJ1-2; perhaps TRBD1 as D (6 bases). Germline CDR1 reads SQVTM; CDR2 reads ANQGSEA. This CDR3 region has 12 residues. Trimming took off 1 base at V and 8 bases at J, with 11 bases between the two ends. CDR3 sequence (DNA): TGCAGCGTTGAAGCTGCAGGGGTCGGCTACACCTTC. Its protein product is CSVEAAGVGYTF.

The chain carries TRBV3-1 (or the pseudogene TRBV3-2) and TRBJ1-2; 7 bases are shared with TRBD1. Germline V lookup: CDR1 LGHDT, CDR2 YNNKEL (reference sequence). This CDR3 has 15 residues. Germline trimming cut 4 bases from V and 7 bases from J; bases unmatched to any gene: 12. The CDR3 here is CASSPGGGRGFGYTF. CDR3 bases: TGTGCCAGCAGCCCCGGAGGGGGCAGGGGATTTGGCTACACCTTC.

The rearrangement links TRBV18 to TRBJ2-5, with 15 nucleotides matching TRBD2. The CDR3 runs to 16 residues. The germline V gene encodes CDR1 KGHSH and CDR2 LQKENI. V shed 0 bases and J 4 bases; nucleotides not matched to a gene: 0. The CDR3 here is CASSPPGLAGGETQYF. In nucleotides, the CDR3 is TGTGCCAGCTCACCACCGGGACTAGCGGGAGGAGAGACCCAGTACTTC.

DNA for the CDR3: TGTGCCAGCAGCTTACTCTCCTCGTCAAGACTAGCGGGTAGGAATGAGCAGTTCTTC. This translates into CASSLLSSSRLAGRNEQFF. The chain links TRBV7-8 to TRBJ2-1, with 10 bases aligning to TRBD2. Per the germline V gene, CDR1 is SGHVS and CDR2 is FQNEAQ. The length of the CDR3 is 19 residues. Trimming at V came to 2 bases and at J to 7 bases, leaving 17 bases not matched to a gene.

The CDR3 bases are TGCAGTGCTAGTCCGGGCCCAGGGGGAAGTCAGCCCCAGCATTTT. This gives the protein CSASPGPGGSQPQHF. The V gene is TRBV20-1, the J gene TRBJ1-5; 7 bases align to TRBD1. The trim removed 3 bases at V and 6 bases at J, leaving 11 bases unmatched. Germline V gene lookup returns CDR1 DFQATT and CDR2 SNEGSKA (reference sequence). This CDR3 is 15 amino acids long.

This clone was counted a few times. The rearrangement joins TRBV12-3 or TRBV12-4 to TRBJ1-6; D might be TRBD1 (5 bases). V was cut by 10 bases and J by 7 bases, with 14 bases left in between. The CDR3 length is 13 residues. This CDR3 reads CATRGGWNSPLHF. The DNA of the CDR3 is TGTGCCACAAGGGGAGGCTGGAATTCACCCCTCCACTTT.

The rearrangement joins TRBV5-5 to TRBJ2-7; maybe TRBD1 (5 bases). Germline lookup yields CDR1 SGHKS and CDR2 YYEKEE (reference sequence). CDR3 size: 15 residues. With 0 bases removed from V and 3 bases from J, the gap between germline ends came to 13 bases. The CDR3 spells CASSLGGNRGYEQYF. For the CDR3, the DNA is TGTGCCAGCAGCTTGGGAGGAAATAGGGGCTACGAGCAGTACTTC.

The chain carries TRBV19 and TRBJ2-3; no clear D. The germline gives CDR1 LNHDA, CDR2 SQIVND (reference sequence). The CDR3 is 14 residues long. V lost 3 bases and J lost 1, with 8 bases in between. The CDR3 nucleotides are TGTGCCAGTAGTATGAGTCGGGGCACAGATACGCAGTATTTT. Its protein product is CASSMSRGTDTQYF. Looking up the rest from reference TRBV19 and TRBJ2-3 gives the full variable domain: DGGITQSPKYLFRKEGQNVTLSCEQNLNHDAMYWYRQDPGQGLRLIYYSQIVNDFQKGDIAEGYSVSREKKESFPLTVTSAQKNPTAFYLCASSMSRGTDTQYFGPGTRLTVL.

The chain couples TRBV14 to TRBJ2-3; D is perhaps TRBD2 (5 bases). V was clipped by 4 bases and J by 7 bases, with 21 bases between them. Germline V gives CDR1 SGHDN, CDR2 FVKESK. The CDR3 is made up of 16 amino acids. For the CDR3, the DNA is TGTGCCAGCAGCCGGATACTAGGGCTTCGCCTTCATACGCAGTATTTT. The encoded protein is CASSRILGLRLHTQYF.

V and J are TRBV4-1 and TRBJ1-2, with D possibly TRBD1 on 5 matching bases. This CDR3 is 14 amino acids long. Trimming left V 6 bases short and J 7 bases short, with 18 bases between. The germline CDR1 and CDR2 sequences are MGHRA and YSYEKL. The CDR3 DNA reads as TGCGCCAGCAGTCTACCCGGGGGGTTTAGTGGCTACACCTTC. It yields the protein CASSLPGGFSGYTF.

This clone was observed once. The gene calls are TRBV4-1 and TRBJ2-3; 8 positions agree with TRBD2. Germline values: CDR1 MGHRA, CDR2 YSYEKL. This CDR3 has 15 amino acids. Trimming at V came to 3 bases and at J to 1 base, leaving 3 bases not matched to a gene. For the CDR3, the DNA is TGCGCCAGCAGCCATACTAGCGGCCGCACAGATACGCAGTATTTT. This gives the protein CASSHTSGRTDTQYF.

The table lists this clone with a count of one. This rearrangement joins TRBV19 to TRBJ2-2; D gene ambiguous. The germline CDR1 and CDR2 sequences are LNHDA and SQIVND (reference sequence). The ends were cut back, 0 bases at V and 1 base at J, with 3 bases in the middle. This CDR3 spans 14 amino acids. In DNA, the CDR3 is TGTGCCAGTAGTATAGAGCGGAACACCGGGGAGCTGTTTTTT. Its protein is CASSIERNTGELFF.

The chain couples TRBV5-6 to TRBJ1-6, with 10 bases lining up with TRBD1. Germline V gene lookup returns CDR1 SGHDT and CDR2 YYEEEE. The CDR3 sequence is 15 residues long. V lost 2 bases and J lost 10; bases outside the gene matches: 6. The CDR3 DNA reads TGTGCCAGCAGCTTTGGACAGGGGGTGGAATCACCCCTCCACTTT. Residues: CASSFGQGVESPLHF.

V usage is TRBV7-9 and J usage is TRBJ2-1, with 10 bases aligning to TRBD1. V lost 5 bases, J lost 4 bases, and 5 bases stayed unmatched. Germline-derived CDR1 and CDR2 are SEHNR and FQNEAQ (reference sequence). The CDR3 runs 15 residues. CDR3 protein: CASSVRQGAYNEQFF. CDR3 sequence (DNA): TGTGCCAGCAGCGTCAGACAGGGGGCGTACAATGAGCAGTTCTTC.

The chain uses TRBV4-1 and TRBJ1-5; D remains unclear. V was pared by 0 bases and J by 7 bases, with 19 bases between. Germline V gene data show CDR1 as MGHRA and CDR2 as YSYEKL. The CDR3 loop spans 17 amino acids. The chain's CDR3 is CASSQDFSRLLGQPQHF. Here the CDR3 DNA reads TGCGCCAGCAGCCAAGATTTCTCGCGACTACTTGGCCAGCCCCAGCATTTT.

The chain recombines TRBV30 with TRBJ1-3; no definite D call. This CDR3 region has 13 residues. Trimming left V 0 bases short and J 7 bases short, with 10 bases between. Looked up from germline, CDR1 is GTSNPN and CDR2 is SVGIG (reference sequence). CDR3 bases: TGTGCCTGGAGTGTACGTGGAGTGAACACCATATATTTT. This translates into CAWSVRGVNTIYF.

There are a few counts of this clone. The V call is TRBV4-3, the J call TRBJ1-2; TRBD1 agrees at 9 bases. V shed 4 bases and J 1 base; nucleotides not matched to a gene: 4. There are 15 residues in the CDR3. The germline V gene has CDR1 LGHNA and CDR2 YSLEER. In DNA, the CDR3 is TGCGCCAGCAGCCCGGACAGGGGCAATAACTATGGCTACACCTTC. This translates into CASSPDRGNNYGYTF.

Here the CDR3 reads CASSSTGAHYEQYF. In nucleotides, the CDR3 is TGTGCCAGCAGCTCGACAGGGGCGCATTACGAGCAGTACTTC. The chain carries TRBV7-9 and TRBJ2-7; 8 bases are a match to TRBD1. The CDR3 runs 14 residues. Germline-derived CDR1 and CDR2 are SEHNR and FQNEAQ (reference sequence). The junction had 6 bases not matched to a gene; V was cut back by 4 bases and J by 4 bases. The full variable domain, its missing parts supplied by reference TRBV7-9 and TRBJ2-7, is DTGVSQNPRHKITKRGQNVTFRCDPISEHNRLYWYRQTLGQGPEFLTYFQNEAQLEKSRLLSDRFSAERPKGSFSTLEIQRTEQGDSAMYLCASSSTGAHYEQYFGPGTRLTVT.

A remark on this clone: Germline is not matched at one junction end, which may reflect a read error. The CDR3 bases are TGTGCCATCAGCCCAAAGACTAAACCCACACTCTTC. It is translated as CAISPKTKPTLF. V gene TRBV10-3 combines with J gene TRBJ2-1, with D possibly TRBD2 on 5 matching bases. The CDR3 spans 12 residues. The V gene's germline CDR1 is ENHRY and CDR2 SYGVKD.

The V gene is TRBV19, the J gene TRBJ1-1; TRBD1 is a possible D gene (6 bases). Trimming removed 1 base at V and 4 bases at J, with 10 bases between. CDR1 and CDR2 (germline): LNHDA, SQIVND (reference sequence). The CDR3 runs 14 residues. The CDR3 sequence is CASSIGGLGTEAFF. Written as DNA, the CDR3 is TGTGCCAGTAGTATAGGGGGGCTTGGCACTGAAGCTTTCTTT.